This entry lists 16 T cell receptor beta chains sequenced from one sample in a study of T cells in Graves' hyperthyroidism and ophthalmopathy. Researchers took RNA transcripts and amplified the TCR beta CDR3 regions from them. An initial round of RT-PCR targeting the TCR CDR3 relied on the HTBI primer set. TCRdb processed the multiplex PCR reads anew with MiXCR; each CDR3 protein has one entry. In the table there are fewer than 450,000 distinct CDR3 sequences, 15% to 20% of which are singletons. The sample comprised blood. Receptor source: a woman aged 25 to 39 with Graves' hyperthyroidism that later progressed to Graves' ophthalmopathy.

This chain connects TRBV9 to TRBJ2-3; 10 positions agree with TRBD2. This CDR3 is 16 amino acids long. The germline CDR1 and CDR2 sequences are SGDLS and YYNGEE. V gave up 3 bases and J gave up 2 bases; unmatched junction bases: 6. The CDR3: CASSEWTSGATDTQYF. In DNA form, the CDR3 reads TGTGCCAGCAGCGAGTGGACTAGCGGCGCCACAGATACGCAGTATTTT.

The genes are TRBV27 and TRBJ2-1; 9 bases fit TRBD2. The CDR3 contains 17 residues. CDR1 is MNHEY and CDR2 is SMNVEV in the germline V gene (reference sequence). V shed 6 bases, J shed 8 bases, and the junction held 17 bases outside the gene matches. The DNA of the CDR3 is TGTGCCAGCAGCCTGCCTCCCCCTAGCGGGATCGGCGATGAGCAGTTCTTC. This sequence encodes CASSLPPPSGIGDEQFF.

The chain carries TRBV7-6 and TRBJ2-7; D is perhaps TRBD2 (6 bases). In germline, CDR1 is SGHVS, CDR2 FNYEAQ. The CDR3 length is 15 residues. With 2 bases removed from V and 4 bases from J, the gap between germline ends came to 15 bases. The CDR3 nucleotides read TGTGCCAGCAGCTTAACGGTGGGACTGAAGTACGAGCAGTACTTC. This gives the protein CASSLTVGLKYEQYF.

This clonotype was counted at least ten times. The rearrangement uses TRBV12-3 or TRBV12-4 and TRBJ1-2, with TRBD1 as a possible D gene (5 bases). Trimming stripped 3 bases from V and 8 bases from J, with 13 bases between. CDR3 length: 13 residues. The CDR3 coding sequence is TGTGCCAGCAGTTTCCCCCAGGGCGACGGCTACACCTTC. Amino acid sequence: CASSFPQGDGYTF.

The sample holds a few counts of this clonotype. The rearrangement links TRBV5-1 to TRBJ2-1, with 8 bases fitting TRBD2. The CDR3 extends over 15 amino acids. J lost 7 bases, V lost 4 bases, and 10 bases had no gene match. From germline, CDR1 is SGHRS and CDR2 YFSETQ. CDR3 amino acids: CASSLLVGGGNEQFF. The CDR3 bases are TGCGCCAGCAGCCTCCTTGTAGGCGGGGGGAATGAGCAGTTCTTC.

The chain joins TRBV18 to TRBJ2-1, with 8 nucleotides matching TRBD2. Germline-derived CDR1 and CDR2 are KGHSH and LQKENI. The CDR3 covers 15 residues. The V segment lost 6 bases and the J segment 3 bases; nucleotides outside the gene matches: 7. CDR3 sequence: CASSSTSGDYNEQFF. The CDR3 coding sequence is TGTGCCAGCTCGTCCACTAGCGGCGACTACAATGAGCAGTTCTTC.

Many counts were recorded for this clonotype. This chain connects TRBV12-3 or TRBV12-4 to TRBJ1-2; unclear D gene. The V end lost 9 bases, the J end lost 0 bases, and 20 bases lay between the germline ends. This CDR3 contains 16 residues. The CDR3 reads CASWGPLRVANYGYTF. The CDR3 DNA follows: TGTGCCAGTTGGGGTCCGTTAAGGGTAGCTAACTATGGCTACACCTTC.

A few counts support this clonotype. The CDR3 is CASSQVSLAGRSREQYF. The CDR3 region has the DNA TGTGCCAGCAGCCAAGTCAGCTTGGCGGGAAGATCGCGGGAGCAGTACTTC. The rearrangement joins TRBV4-2 to TRBJ2-7; D is possibly TRBD2 (6 bases). V lost 1 base to trimming and J lost 7 bases, with 23 bases between them. The CDR3 runs to 17 residues. Germline CDR1 and CDR2: LGHNA and YNFKEQ.

This clonotype showed up just a few times. The genes are TRBV12-3 or TRBV12-4 and TRBJ1-2; D uncertain. Trimming took off 6 bases at V and 3 bases at J, with 20 bases between the two ends. The CDR3 is made up of 16 amino acids. DNA of the CDR3: TGTGCCAGCAGGCCGTCCGGACGTGGCTATGACTATGGCTACACCTTC. Protein product: CASRPSGRGYDYGYTF.

V is TRBV6-1 and J is TRBJ2-5; D may be TRBD2 (5 bases). The germline V gene encodes CDR1 MNHNS and CDR2 SASEGT. V was cut by 5 bases and J by 4 bases, with 17 bases left in between. CDR3 length: 15 residues. The CDR3 nucleotides read TGTGCCAGCAGTACCACACGGGGTTCTACAGAGACCCAGTACTTC. Protein: CASSTTRGSTETQYF.

V usage is TRBV7-9 and J usage is TRBJ1-5; 8 bases line up with TRBD1. This CDR3 has 13 residues. Germline V gene data show CDR1 as SEHNR and CDR2 as FQNEAQ (reference sequence). The CDR3: CPLLRGHNQPQHF. The CDR3 DNA sequence: TGTCCGCTTCTCAGGGGGCACAATCAGCCCCAGCATTTT.

This clonotype showed up just a few times. V is TRBV19 and J is TRBJ2-7; no clear D gene. The CDR3 has 14 residues. Germline V gene data show CDR1 as LNHDA and CDR2 as SQIVND (reference sequence). Trimming took off 1 base at V and 1 base at J, with 8 bases between the two ends. The CDR3 DNA reads as TGTGCCAGTAGTATAGCCACGGAGTCCTACGAGCAGTACTTC. Translating it yields CASSIATESYEQYF.

This clonotype occurred a few times. The rearrangement joins TRBV28 to TRBJ1-1; D unresolved. This CDR3 is built from 16 residues. In germline, CDR1 is MDHEN, CDR2 SYDVKM. V was clipped by 3 bases and J by 0 bases, with 14 bases between them. The CDR3 spells CASSFILEAMNTEAFF. The CDR3, as DNA: TGTGCCAGCAGTTTTATTCTGGAGGCAATGAACACTGAAGCTTTCTTT.

This clonotype has a handful of counts. The rearrangement uses TRBV5-1 and TRBJ2-7, with TRBD2 matching over 7 bases. The junction had 3 bases not matched to a gene; V was cut back by 0 bases and J by 3 bases. The germline V gene encodes CDR1 SGHRS and CDR2 YFSETQ. This CDR3 region has 14 residues. CDR3 coding DNA: TGCGCCAGCAGCTTGGGGGGGACTATCTACGAGCAGTACTTC. Amino acids: CASSLGGTIYEQYF.

This sequence joins TRBV12-3 or TRBV12-4 and TRBJ1-1; 9 positions agree with TRBD1. Germline trimming cut 4 bases from V and 11 bases from J; bases unmatched to any gene: 5. The CDR3 contains 12 residues. This CDR3 is CASSWGQGEAFF. The CDR3 nucleotides are TGTGCCAGCAGTTGGGGACAGGGAGAGGCTTTCTTT.

This clonotype was seen more than once but under ten times. The CDR3 loop is CASSVPARPNTQYF. The DNA of the CDR3 is TGTGCCAGCAGTGTCCCCGCGCGTCCGAATACGCAGTATTTT. This sequence joins TRBV6-1 and TRBJ2-3; D gene unclear. The CDR3 is 14 residues long. Per germline, CDR1 MNHNS and CDR2 SASEGT. Deletions cut 4 bases from V and 7 bases from J, with 15 bases between.